This T cell receptor (beta chain) was recorded in a study of T cells in Graves' hyperthyroidism and ophthalmopathy. What was amplified from RNA transcripts were TCR beta CDR3 regions. HTBI primers were used for first-round RT-PCR of the TCR CDR3. TCRdb used MiXCR to reprocess the multiplex PCR reads, holding one entry per CDR3 protein. The table includes approximately 600,000 distinct CDR3 sequences, around 16% detected once. The sample comprised blood. The TCR sequence derives from a woman under 40 with Graves' hyperthyroidism.

The CDR3 loop is CASSELGGSNTEAFF. The DNA for the CDR3 is TGTGCCAGCAGTGAATTGGGGGGCAGCAACACTGAAGCTTTCTTT. This sequence joins TRBV25-1 and TRBJ1-1, with TRBD1 as a possible D gene (6 bases). This CDR3 region has 15 residues. CDR1 is MGHDK and CDR2 is SYGVNS in the germline V gene. The V end was cut by 1 base, the J end by 2 bases, with 11 bases between. Combining the CDR3 with reference TRBV25-1 and TRBJ1-1 gives the whole variable domain EADIYQTPRYLVIGTGKKITLECSQTMGHDKMYWYQQDPGMELHLIHYSYGVNSTEKGDLSSESTVSRIRTEHFPLTLESARPSHTSQYLCASSELGGSNTEAFFGQGTRLTVV.